The 15 T cell receptor beta chains in this list originate from one sample, sequenced in a study of blood T cell repertoires in COVID-19. The table came from immunoSEQ multiplex PCR; TCRdb's copy has only in-frame clones and leaves some out. The sample includes about 200,000 clones, around 86% of them seen just once. What was sequenced was PBMCs or T cells enriched from blood (not recorded which). The receptors here all came from a woman between 50 and 59 years old with acute COVID-19.

About this clone itself: This sample also contains other DNA sequences that code for the same CDR3. In DNA form, the CDR3 reads TGCGCCAGCAGCTTCGGGCAGGGGGAAGAAAAACTGTTTTTT. This codes for CASSFGQGEEKLFF. The chain combines TRBV5-1 with TRBJ1-4, with 7 bases aligning to TRBD1. The ends lost 2 bases at V and 8 bases at J; junction bases unmatched: 6. There are 14 residues in the CDR3. Germline V CDR1 and CDR2: SGHRS, YFSETQ. Filled out from reference TRBV5-1 and TRBJ1-4, the complete variable domain reads KAGVTQTPRYLIKTRGQQVTLSCSPISGHRSVSWYQQTPGQGLQFLFEYFSETQRNKGNFPGRFSGRQFSNSRSEMNVSTLELGDSALYLCASSFGQGEEKLFFGSGTQLSVL.

V gene TRBV28 combines with J gene TRBJ1-5; D gene uncertain. Deletions cut 6 bases from V and 2 bases from J, with 8 bases between. The CDR3 runs 13 residues. The germline V gene encodes CDR1 MDHEN and CDR2 SYDVKM. CDR3 in DNA: TGTGCCAGCAGCCGTTTTGGCAATCAGCCCCAGCATTTT. This sequence encodes CASSRFGNQPQHF.

This chain joins TRBV5-5 and TRBJ1-6, with TRBD1 as a possible D gene (5 bases). V lost 5 bases, J lost 6 bases, and 12 bases lay in between. Germline V lookup: CDR1 SGHKS, CDR2 YYEKEE (reference sequence). The CDR3 sequence is 14 residues long. The CDR3, as DNA: TGTGCCAGCAGTGTGACAGATACTAATTCACCCCTCCACTTT. Its translation is CASSVTDTNSPLHF.

The V gene is TRBV18, the J gene TRBJ1-6; possibly TRBD1 for D (6 bases). CDR1 is KGHSH and CDR2 is LQKENI in the germline V gene. This CDR3 is 15 amino acids long. Trimming took off 5 bases at V and 4 bases at J, with 12 bases between the two ends. The CDR3 DNA reads as TGTGCCAGCTCAGAAGACAGGCTGTATAATTCACCCCTCCACTTT. This encodes CASSEDRLYNSPLHF.

This clone was seen a few times. This rearrangement joins TRBV5-1 to TRBJ1-3, with 7 bases matching TRBD1. The CDR3 extends over 13 amino acids. V lost 3 bases to trimming and J lost 8 bases; unmatched junction nucleotides: 5. Germline V CDR1 and CDR2: SGHRS, YFSETQ. The CDR3 is CASSSRQGDTIYF. The CDR3 bases are TGCGCCAGCAGCTCAAGACAGGGAGACACCATATATTTT.

The rearrangement joins TRBV28 to TRBJ2-3; 10 positions match TRBD2. The CDR3 loop spans 17 amino acids. CDR1 MDHEN and CDR2 SYDVKM come from the germline V gene. The J segment lost 5 bases and the V segment lost 5 bases, leaving 13 bases of the junction unmatched. The CDR3 spells CASSPPFLAGVQDTQYF. As DNA, the CDR3 is TGTGCCAGCAGTCCGCCCTTCCTAGCGGGAGTTCAAGATACGCAGTATTTT.

In DNA, the CDR3 is TGTGCCAGTAGACGAAATAGCGGGGGATCCAACACCGGGGAGCTGTTTTTT. Protein: CASRRNSGGSNTGELFF. The rearrangement uses TRBV19 and TRBJ2-2; 9 positions match TRBD2. Germline V CDR1 and CDR2: LNHDA, SQIVND (reference sequence). Trimming at V came to 6 bases and at J to 2 bases, leaving 10 bases not matched to a gene. This CDR3 is built from 17 residues.

In its sample, this clone was seen once. The V and J genes are TRBV2 and TRBJ1-2; possible D gene TRBD1, 6 bases. With 3 bases removed from V and 8 bases from J, the gap between germline ends came to 13 bases. Per germline, CDR1 SNHLY and CDR2 FYNNEI. This CDR3 is 13 amino acids long. The CDR3 is CASSDRPGDGYTF. The CDR3 DNA reads as TGTGCCAGCAGTGATCGGCCAGGGGACGGCTACACCTTC.

The CDR3 DNA reads TGCGCCGCCTCGCCGGGGGGCCTGAGCACAGATACGCAGTATTTT. Amino acids: CAASPGGLSTDTQYF. The chain is built from TRBV10-2 and TRBJ2-3; weak D call: TRBD2 (7 bases). Germline V gene sequence: CDR1 WSHSY, CDR2 SAAADI. The V end was cut by 11 bases, the J end by 0 bases, with 18 bases between. The CDR3 loop spans 15 amino acids.

The gene calls are TRBV7-9 and TRBJ2-3, with TRBD2 matching 10 bases. Germline V gives CDR1 SEHNR, CDR2 FQNEAQ (reference sequence). V dropped 2 bases and J dropped 3; count of bases not matched to a gene: 8. The CDR3 runs to 17 residues. CDR3 residues: CASSLFLTSGTTDTQYF. The CDR3 coding sequence is TGTGCCAGCAGCTTATTCCTAACTAGCGGGACAACAGATACGCAGTATTTT.

The chain has TRBV18 and TRBJ1-6; 7 bases map to TRBD1. This CDR3 is 14 amino acids long. J gave up 8 bases and V 3 bases, and 4 bases lay outside the gene matches. Germline CDR1 is KGHSH and CDR2 is LQKENI. The DNA of the CDR3 is TGTGCCAGCTCACCCTGGGACAGAGATTCACCCCTCCACTTT. It codes for CASSPWDRDSPLHF.

The gene calls are TRBV28 and TRBJ2-7, with D perhaps TRBD1 (5 bases). V dropped 2 bases and J dropped 6 bases, with 11 bases sitting between them. The CDR3 loop spans 13 amino acids. Germline V gene lookup returns CDR1 MDHEN and CDR2 SYDVKM. Written as DNA, the CDR3 is TGTGCCAGCAGTTTAGGTTCAGGGATCGAGCAGTACTTC. This codes for CASSLGSGIEQYF. The whole variable domain, remainder taken from reference TRBV28 and TRBJ2-7, is DVKVTQSSRYLVKRTGEKVFLECVQDMDHENMFWYRQDPGLGLRLIYFSYDVKMKEKGDIPEGYSVSREKKERFSLILESASTNQTSMYLCASSLGSGIEQYFGPGTRLTVT.

The chain combines TRBV18 with TRBJ1-1, with D possibly being TRBD1 (6 bases). Trimming took 6 bases from V and 4 from J, leaving 15 bases between them. Germline assignment: CDR1 KGHSH and CDR2 LQKENI. The length of the CDR3 is 14 residues. CDR3 sequence reads: CASSSTGSGTEAFF. For the CDR3, the DNA is TGTGCCAGCTCTTCAACAGGGAGTGGCACTGAAGCTTTCTTT.

The chain carries TRBV3-1 (or the pseudogene TRBV3-2) and TRBJ2-7, with 7 bases lining up with TRBD2. Unmatched junction bases numbered 10, after V lost 4 bases and J lost 7 bases. CDR1 and CDR2 (germline): LGHDT, YNNKEL (reference sequence). CDR3 size: 14 residues. CDR3 DNA: TGTGCCAGCAGCCGCAATACTAGGGGAGGGGAGCAGTACTTC. It yields the protein CASSRNTRGGEQYF.

The rearrangement uses TRBV24-1 and TRBJ1-4; 10 nucleotides line up with TRBD1. The ends lost 4 bases at V and 6 bases at J; junction bases unmatched: 4. In germline, CDR1 is KGHDR, CDR2 SFDVKD. The CDR3 covers 15 residues. The CDR3 loop reads CATSEAGTGDEKLFF. The CDR3 DNA is TGTGCCACCAGTGAAGCCGGGACAGGGGATGAAAAACTGTTTTTT.